Following are 31 T cell receptor beta chains from one sample sequenced in a study of regulatory and conventional T cells in RAG deficiency. Genomic DNA came from blood conventional CD4+ T cells gated CD25-low CD127-high. Clones were sequenced by immunoSEQ multiplex PCR, and TCRdb holds only the in-frame ones, with some missing. Of tens of thousands of clones listed, roughly 96% are singletons. This same sample was also taken into another study, of regulatory T cells. That study reports: The primer mix had 52 TRBV and 13 TRBJ primers.

Input material: CD25- CD4+ T cells sorted from blood. The receptors stem from a human donor in good health.

DNA for the CDR3: TGTGCCAGCAGTGCCAGGGGGCAAATTAAATACGAGCAGTACTTC. Residues: CASSARGQIKYEQYF. The chain carries TRBV6-1 and TRBJ2-7, with 8 positions matching TRBD1. CDR3 length: 15 residues. The germline CDR1 and CDR2 sequences are MNHNS and SASEGT. Unmatched junction bases numbered 9, after V lost 4 bases and J lost 4 bases.

V usage is TRBV5-1 and J usage is TRBJ2-1; 9 nucleotides agree with TRBD2. V gave up 4 bases and J gave up 4 bases; unmatched junction bases: 9. The CDR3 totals 16 residues. Germline V gene sequence: CDR1 SGHRS, CDR2 YFSETQ. The CDR3 sequence: CASSNTPGLAYNEQFF. The CDR3 DNA sequence: TGCGCCAGCAGCAACACACCGGGACTAGCTTACAATGAGCAGTTCTTC.

The V call is TRBV19, the J call TRBJ2-1; 10 bases map to TRBD1. Trimming removed 3 bases from V and 7 bases from J; junction bases left unmatched: 9. CDR3 length: 16 amino acids. Germline assignment: CDR1 LNHDA and CDR2 SQIVND (reference sequence). CDR3 coding DNA: TGTGCCAGTAGTATGAGGACAGGGGGGGAGAGAAATGAGCAGTTCTTC. Translated, it gives CASSMRTGGERNEQFF.

This clone was counted only a few times. The J gene is TRBJ2-5, the V gene TRBV18; 12 bases line up with TRBD2. Germline V CDR1 and CDR2: KGHSH, LQKENI. The V segment lost 3 bases and the J segment 5 bases; nucleotides outside the gene matches: 7. This CDR3 spans 16 amino acids. The CDR3 loop is CASSPLAGGPGETQYF. In DNA, the CDR3 is TGTGCCAGCTCACCCCTAGCGGGGGGGCCTGGGGAGACCCAGTACTTC.

The chain is built from TRBV6-5 and TRBJ2-5; 11 bases align to TRBD1. This CDR3 has 13 residues. The germline CDR1 and CDR2 sequences are MNHEY and SVGAGI. V shed 6 bases and J 5 bases; nucleotides not matched to a gene: 2. The CDR3 DNA reads TGTGCCAGCAGGCGGACAGGGGGCGAGACCCAGTACTTC. Protein: CASRRTGGETQYF.

In its sample, this clone was seen once. V usage is TRBV18 and J usage is TRBJ2-1; 7 bases are a match to TRBD1. The CDR3 is 15 amino acids. Per the germline V gene, CDR1 is KGHSH and CDR2 is LQKENI. Unmatched junction bases numbered 5, after V lost 3 bases and J lost 3 bases. CDR3 sequence (DNA): TGTGCCAGCTCACCTATACAGGGGCTCTACAATGAGCAGTTCTTC. This gives the protein CASSPIQGLYNEQFF.

This clone was seen more than once but under ten times. V gene TRBV4-3 combines with J gene TRBJ1-2, with no clear D. From germline, CDR1 is LGHNA and CDR2 YSLEER. The CDR3 spans 15 residues. Deletions cut 4 bases from V and 0 bases from J, with 12 bases between. Here the CDR3 reads CASSPAAGSNYGYTF. CDR3 DNA sequence: TGCGCCAGCAGCCCTGCCGCGGGATCTAACTATGGCTACACCTTC.

This chain joins TRBV10-3 and TRBJ1-5; the match to TRBD1 covers 11 bases. V shed 2 bases, J shed 6 bases, and the junction held 3 bases outside the gene matches. This CDR3 is built from 15 residues. Looked up from germline, CDR1 is ENHRY and CDR2 is SYGVKD. The CDR3 sequence: CAISEGQGAGQPQHF. Here the CDR3 DNA reads TGTGCCATCAGTGAGGGACAGGGGGCAGGTCAGCCCCAGCATTTT.

This chain links TRBV5-1 with TRBJ2-1; D unclear. Per germline, CDR1 SGHRS and CDR2 YFSETQ. The V end lost 0 bases, the J end lost 0 bases, and 10 bases lay between the germline ends. This CDR3 comprises 16 residues. CDR3 residues: CASSLVQLSSYNEQFF. The DNA of the CDR3 is TGCGCCAGCAGCTTGGTCCAACTGAGCTCCTACAATGAGCAGTTCTTC. The full variable domain, rest sourced from reference TRBV5-1 and TRBJ2-1, is KAGVTQTPRYLIKTRGQQVTLSCSPISGHRSVSWYQQTPGQGLQFLFEYFSETQRNKGNFPGRFSGRQFSNSRSEMNVSTLELGDSALYLCASSLVQLSSYNEQFFGPGTRLTVL.

The CDR3 region has the DNA TGTGCCAGCATCCGAGGGCCAAACTATGGCTACACCTTC. Encoded protein: CASIRGPNYGYTF. This chain links TRBV6-6 with TRBJ1-2; D call uncertain. Germline assignment: CDR1 MNHNY and CDR2 SVGAGI (reference sequence). The CDR3 has 13 residues. With 7 bases removed from V and 2 bases from J, the gap between germline ends came to 11 bases.

V gene TRBV30 combines with J gene TRBJ2-3; a weak D match, TRBD1 (5 bases). This CDR3 comprises 13 residues. V lost 0 bases to trimming and J lost 1 base, with 5 bases between them. Germline V gene lookup returns CDR1 GTSNPN and CDR2 SVGIG (reference sequence). The CDR3 spells CAWSVQGTDTQYF. The DNA for the CDR3 is TGTGCCTGGAGTGTACAGGGCACAGATACGCAGTATTTT.

The chain has TRBV7-3 and TRBJ2-3; D call uncertain. The ends were cut back, 2 bases at V and 4 bases at J, with 7 bases in the middle. Germline CDR1 and CDR2: SGHTA and FQGTGA. This CDR3 has 13 residues. CDR3 in amino acids: CASSLGLPDTQYF. CDR3 DNA: TGTGCCAGCAGCTTAGGCCTGCCAGATACGCAGTATTTT.

The V and J genes are TRBV7-8 and TRBJ1-2; 9 bases line up with TRBD1. Trimming took 2 bases from V and 7 from J; bases not matched to a gene: 14. Germline V gene lookup returns CDR1 SGHVS and CDR2 FQNEAQ. The CDR3 is made up of 17 amino acids. CDR3 amino acids: CASSLSRDRAYTGGYTF. CDR3 DNA sequence: TGTGCCAGCAGCTTATCCCGGGACAGGGCTTATACGGGTGGCTACACCTTC.

V usage is TRBV19 and J usage is TRBJ1-1, with a possible D match to TRBD1 (5 bases). There are 14 residues in the CDR3. V lost 2 bases to trimming and J lost 0 bases, with 7 bases between them. Germline CDR1 is LNHDA and CDR2 is SQIVND (reference sequence). The CDR3 region is CASSIQGLNTEAFF. The CDR3 nucleotides read TGTGCCAGTAGTATACAGGGATTGAACACTGAAGCTTTCTTT.

This clone was seen only once. The J gene is TRBJ1-5, the V gene TRBV18, with D possibly matching TRBD1 (5 bases). Germline V CDR1 and CDR2: KGHSH, LQKENI. CDR3 length: 15 amino acids. V lost 3 bases and J 5 bases, leaving 14 bases between the germline ends. The CDR3 here is CASSPPGNLHQPQHF. CDR3 sequence (DNA): TGTGCCAGCTCACCGCCAGGGAACCTCCATCAGCCCCAGCATTTT. Using reference TRBV18 and TRBJ1-5 for the parts outside the CDR3, the full variable domain is NAGVMQNPRHLVRRRGQEARLRCSPMKGHSHVYWYRQLPEEGLKFMVYLQKENIIDESGMPKERFSAEFPKEGPSILRIQQVVRGDSAAYFCASSPPGNLHQPQHFGDGTRLSIL.

The chain combines TRBV6-5 with TRBJ1-4; maybe TRBD1 (6 bases). Trimming left V 4 bases short and J 10 bases short, with 22 bases between. CDR3 size: 16 residues. The germline gives CDR1 MNHEY, CDR2 SVGAGI. CDR3 bases: TGTGCCAGCAGTTCAACGGGGGGCAGGGACATTCGAAAACTGTTTTTT. It yields the protein CASSSTGGRDIRKLFF.

The chain employs TRBV6-5 and TRBJ1-1; the match to TRBD1 covers 9 bases. Germline assignment: CDR1 MNHEY and CDR2 SVGAGI. There are 14 residues in the CDR3. Trimming cost V 5 bases and J 4 bases; bases outside gene matches: 5. The CDR3, as DNA: TGTGCCAGCAGTCGACAGGGGGTGGGCACTGAAGCTTTCTTT. It encodes CASSRQGVGTEAFF.

V usage is TRBV30 and J usage is TRBJ1-1; 7 nucleotides match TRBD1. This CDR3 has 13 residues. V lost 0 bases and J lost 5; bases outside the gene matches: 3. Germline-derived CDR1 and CDR2 are GTSNPN and SVGIG (reference sequence). The CDR3 reads CAWSVGTVTEAFF. The CDR3 region has the DNA TGTGCCTGGAGTGTAGGGACAGTAACTGAAGCTTTCTTT.

The CDR3 region has the DNA TGTGCCAGCAGTGAAGCCCCCCGAGGAGAAGCTTTCTTT. It translates to CASSEAPRGEAFF. The chain is built from TRBV6-1 and TRBJ1-1, with D unclear. The CDR3 covers 13 residues. CDR1 is MNHNS and CDR2 is SASEGT in the germline V gene. V lost 0 bases to trimming and J lost 8 bases, with 10 bases between them.

V usage is TRBV6-6 and J usage is TRBJ2-7; TRBD2 matches 8 bases. CDR1 is MNHNY, CDR2 SVGAGI, per germline (reference sequence). The length of the CDR3 is 14 residues. J gave up 0 bases and V 7 bases, and 5 bases lay outside the gene matches. The DNA for the CDR3 is TGTGCCAGCACCCTAGCGGGCTCCTCCTACGAGCAGTACTTC. Its protein is CASTLAGSSYEQYF.

The V gene is TRBV5-1, the J gene TRBJ2-3, with D tentatively TRBD2 (5 bases). Germline loops: CDR1 SGHRS, CDR2 YFSETQ. V lost 3 bases and J 0 bases, leaving 8 bases between the germline ends. This CDR3 contains 14 residues. The CDR3 DNA reads TGCGCCAGCAGCTCGGAGGACAGCACAGATACGCAGTATTTT. It encodes CASSSEDSTDTQYF.

This sequence joins TRBV21-1 and TRBJ2-6; TRBD2, the table's D call, lacks a check against the DNA. TRBV21-1 is recorded as a pseudogene. This CDR3 is built from 15 residues. CDR3 residues: CASSRRGPGANVLTF. The DNA for the CDR3 is TGTGCCAGCAGCAGGAGGGGTCCTGGGGCCAACGTCCTGACTTTC.

This clone was seen a single time. The chain employs TRBV29-1 and TRBJ2-1; 9 nucleotides agree with TRBD2. Germline assignment: CDR1 SQVTM and CDR2 ANQGSEA. Trimming at V came to 7 bases and at J to 3 bases, leaving 4 bases not matched to a gene. The CDR3 length is 13 residues. The CDR3 sequence: CSGAGGFYNEQFF. CDR3 sequence (DNA): TGCAGCGGGGCGGGAGGGTTCTACAATGAGCAGTTCTTC.

The chain has TRBV7-9 and TRBJ1-4; no definite D call. The CDR3 loop spans 17 amino acids. CDR1 is SEHNR and CDR2 is FQNEAQ in the germline V gene (reference sequence). V lost 1 base to trimming and J lost 5 bases, with 17 bases between them. CDR3 loop: CASSLGVGSGPNEKLFF. Written as DNA, the CDR3 is TGTGCCAGCAGCTTAGGGGTAGGGAGTGGGCCAAATGAAAAACTGTTTTTT.

The rearrangement uses TRBV15 and TRBJ2-5; D gene ambiguous. CDR1 LNHNV and CDR2 YYDKDF come from the germline V gene (reference sequence). This CDR3 has 12 amino acids. V lost 3 bases and J lost 1, with 3 bases in between. CDR3 residues: CATSRAQETQYF. The CDR3 DNA reads TGTGCCACCAGCAGGGCCCAAGAGACCCAGTACTTC.

The chain has TRBV5-1 and TRBJ1-1; 8 bases align to TRBD1. The CDR3 contains 15 residues. Per germline, CDR1 SGHRS and CDR2 YFSETQ. V lost 4 bases, J lost 8 bases, and 13 bases stayed unmatched. The CDR3 loop reads CASSPNRGSAREAFF. CDR3 nucleotide sequence: TGCGCCAGCAGCCCTAACAGGGGGTCCGCCCGGGAAGCTTTCTTT.

The V and J genes are TRBV4-1 and TRBJ2-5; 7 bases agree with TRBD1. Germline-derived CDR1 and CDR2 are MGHRA and YSYEKL. V lost 4 bases and J lost 4; bases outside the gene matches: 18. The CDR3 covers 18 residues. CDR3 region: CASSRRTGRQEVVETQYF. The CDR3 DNA sequence: TGCGCCAGCAGCCGAAGGACAGGACGCCAAGAAGTTGTAGAGACCCAGTACTTC.

V usage is TRBV4-1 and J usage is TRBJ2-1, with a tentative D call TRBD2 (6 bases). Per the germline V gene, CDR1 is MGHRA and CDR2 is YSYEKL. Trimming stripped 3 bases from V and 0 bases from J, with 15 bases between. The CDR3 runs 17 residues. CDR3 sequence: CASSHASTSTSYNEQFF. CDR3 DNA: TGCGCCAGCAGCCATGCATCGACTAGTACCTCCTACAATGAGCAGTTCTTC.

The chain employs TRBV5-1 and TRBJ1-1; no firm D call. Trimming removed 0 bases at V and 0 bases at J, with 12 bases between. The CDR3 has 16 amino acids. The germline gives CDR1 SGHRS, CDR2 YFSETQ. In DNA form, the CDR3 reads TGCGCCAGCAGCTTGGAGGGCATCGGGATGAACACTGAAGCTTTCTTT. Translation: CASSLEGIGMNTEAFF. The variable domain in full, with the rest retrieved from reference TRBV5-1 and TRBJ1-1, is KAGVTQTPRYLIKTRGQQVTLSCSPISGHRSVSWYQQTPGQGLQFLFEYFSETQRNKGNFPGRFSGRQFSNSRSEMNVSTLELGDSALYLCASSLEGIGMNTEAFFGQGTRLTVV.

This clone was seen a single time. The rearrangement links TRBV6-6 to TRBJ2-7, with 10 bases identical to TRBD1. With V trimmed by 6 bases and J by 7 bases, 9 bases remained unmatched. CDR1 and CDR2 from the germline V gene are MNHNY and SVGAGI (reference sequence). This CDR3 is built from 14 residues. The CDR3: CASRLDRGVGEQYF. Written as DNA, the CDR3 is TGTGCCAGCAGGTTGGACAGGGGGGTAGGAGAGCAGTACTTC.

This clone was seen a single time. The chain employs TRBV30 and TRBJ1-4; D is possibly TRBD1 (6 bases). Germline V CDR1 and CDR2: GTSNPN, SVGIG (reference sequence). The CDR3 runs to 12 residues. Trimming left V 0 bases short and J 8 bases short, with 7 bases between. This chain's CDR3 is CAWSVQGEKLFF. CDR3 coding DNA: TGTGCCTGGAGTGTACAGGGCGAAAAACTGTTTTTT.